This entry features one TCR beta chain sequence. Antigen unknown. The data stem from a study of cytomegalovirus exposure and HLA in healthy donors. Study overall: Per a later analysis, the roughly 690 first-cohort and 120 or so validation repertoires shared one platform. Findings of the study overall: Most TCR sequences were seen very rarely across donors, but some public TCRs occurred in many. In vitro, a few CMV-associated chains proved specific for CMV antigens.

Data came from immunoSEQ multiplex PCR; TCRdb stores just in-frame clones and leaves some out. The repertoire has around 160,000 clones, about 88% of them found once; the top ten carry roughly 3%. The CDR3 is made up of 13 amino acids. Between the trimmed V and J ends, which lost 2 bases and 8 bases, there was a span of 12 bases. Germline CDR1 and CDR2: SNHLY and FYNNEI. V is TRBV2 and J is TRBJ1-2; weak D call: TRBD1 (5 bases). The source material was PBMCs. This receptor was identified in a man younger than 35 in good health and CMV-seronegative. The CDR3 region is CASSENRQGGYTF. CDR3 DNA: TGTGCCAGCAGTGAAAACCGTCAGGGAGGCTACACCTTC.